This TCR beta chain is drawn from a study of cytomegalovirus exposure and HLA in healthy donors. Study-wide findings and caveats: Analysis was performed later, and it showed HLA-associated TCR beta chains to be more clonally expanded than equally common others. Apart from CMV serostatus, no immune exposure information was available. Cytomegalovirus association was listed for around 170 TCR beta chains.

The primer mix had 60 Vbeta and 13 Jbeta primers. Measured with immunoSEQ multiplex PCR; TCRdb has only the in-frame clones, and not every one. This sample has under 130,000 clones, with approximately 12% found just once. This clone was seen only a few times. The antigen remains undetermined. Germline assignment: CDR1 SGHTA and CDR2 FQGNSA. V was cut by 1 base and J by 2 bases, with 14 bases left in between. The CDR3 is 16 amino acids. The sample comprised PBMCs. The chain recombines TRBV7-2 with TRBJ1-2; TRBD1 might be the D (5 bases). The sequence derives from a man aged 35 to 55 in good health and CMV-seropositive. CDR3 amino acids: CASSLDPQQDNYGYTF. DNA for the CDR3: TGTGCCAGCAGCTTAGACCCTCAACAGGACAACTATGGCTACACCTTC. The full variable domain, its missing parts supplied by reference TRBV7-2 and TRBJ1-2, is GAGVSQSPSNKVTEKGKDVELRCDPISGHTALYWYRQSLGQGLEFLIYFQGNSAPDKSGLPSDRFSAERTGGSVSTLTIQRTQQEDSAVYLCASSLDPQQDNYGYTFGSGTRLTVV.